The clone carrying this TCR beta chain was recorded only once. The source of the sample is a study of blood T cell repertoires in COVID-19. Whole-study context: Researchers got acute and convalescent COVID-19 samples from the United States, Italy and Spain. Sample material is recorded as cDNA or gDNA derived from T cells, B-cell-depleted T cells, or PBMCs.

The J segment lost 8 bases and the V segment lost 2 bases, leaving 5 bases of the junction unmatched. Germline V gene data show CDR1 as WNHNN and CDR2 as SYGVQD (reference sequence). The CDR3 spans 14 residues. Per the study methods: For nucleated cells, counts were estimated from reference gene primer amplification. Clones were read by immunoSEQ multiplex PCR, and TCRdb kept only the in-frame ones, dropping some. V and J calls plus clone size are reproduced from that table; the DNA served to infer D and trimming. Of 140,000 to 150,000 clones in the sample, approximately 73% are singletons; the top ten hold around 4%.

Material for sequencing was peripheral blood. The clonotype originates from a man aged 60 to 75 with acute or convalescent COVID-19. The chain carries TRBV10-1 and TRBJ2-3, with 9 bases lining up with TRBD1. CDR3: CASSENRGQGTQYF. CDR3 nucleotides: TGCGCCAGCAGTGAGAACAGGGGGCAAGGTACGCAGTATTTT.